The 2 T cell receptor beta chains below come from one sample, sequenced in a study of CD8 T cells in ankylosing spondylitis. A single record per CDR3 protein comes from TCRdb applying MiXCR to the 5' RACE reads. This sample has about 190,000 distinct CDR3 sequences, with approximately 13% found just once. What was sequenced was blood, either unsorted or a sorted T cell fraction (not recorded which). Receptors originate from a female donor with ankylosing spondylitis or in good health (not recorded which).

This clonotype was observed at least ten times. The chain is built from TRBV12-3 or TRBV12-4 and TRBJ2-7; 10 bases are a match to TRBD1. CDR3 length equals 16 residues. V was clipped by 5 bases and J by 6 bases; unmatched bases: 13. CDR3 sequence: CASSPEDRGRWGEQYF. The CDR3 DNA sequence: TGTGCCAGCAGTCCCGAAGACAGGGGGCGGTGGGGCGAGCAGTACTTC.

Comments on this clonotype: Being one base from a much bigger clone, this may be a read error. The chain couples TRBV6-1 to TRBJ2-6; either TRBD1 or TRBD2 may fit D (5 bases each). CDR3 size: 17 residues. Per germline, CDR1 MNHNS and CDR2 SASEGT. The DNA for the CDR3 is TGTGCCAGCAGCGCTCGGGGCCAGTCTTCTGGGGCCAACGCCCTGACTTTC. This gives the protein CASSARGQSSGANALTF.